The 17 T cell receptor beta chains below all came from one sample that was sequenced in a study of blood T cell repertoires in COVID-19. Some clones are missing from TCRdb's copy, which holds only in-frame ones; the method was immunoSEQ multiplex PCR. Of approximately 45,000 clones in the sample, 83% were seen once. Sequencing input: peripheral blood. Receptor source: a woman at least 80 years old with acute or convalescent COVID-19.

V gene TRBV10-3 combines with J gene TRBJ2-7, with a tentative D call TRBD1 (7 bases). V was pared by 3 bases and J by 5 bases, with 17 bases between. Germline CDR1 ENHRY, CDR2 SYGVKD. The length of the CDR3 is 15 residues. The CDR3 region has the DNA TGTGCCATCAGTGACGCTGACAGGGAGGACGACGAGCAGTACTTC. It specifies CAISDADREDDEQYF.

In its sample, this clone was seen a few times. This rearrangement joins TRBV7-9 to TRBJ1-2; possibly TRBD1 for D (6 bases). CDR1 and CDR2 (germline): SEHNR, FQNEAQ (reference sequence). This CDR3 has 14 residues. Trimming took 4 bases from V and 5 from J, leaving 14 bases between them. The DNA for the CDR3 is TGTGCCAGCAGCTCGGTTAACAGGGTGTATGGCTACACCTTC. Translated: CASSSVNRVYGYTF.

The V gene is TRBV5-1, the J gene TRBJ2-3; 7 bases fit TRBD1. The junction had 14 bases not matched to a gene; V was cut back by 7 bases and J by 3 bases. CDR1 is SGHRS and CDR2 is YFSETQ in the germline V gene. The CDR3 runs to 16 residues. The CDR3 DNA reads as TGCGCCAGCGGCCCGGAAGACAGGGTTGGTACAGATACGCAGTATTTT. Translation: CASGPEDRVGTDTQYF.

The rearrangement joins TRBV19 to TRBJ1-1, with D possibly TRBD1 on 5 matching bases. V dropped 3 bases and J dropped 3 bases, with 17 bases sitting between them. The V gene's germline CDR1 is LNHDA and CDR2 SQIVND (reference sequence). The length of the CDR3 is 16 residues. CDR3 protein: CASSISDPGRDTEAFF. CDR3 bases: TGTGCCAGTAGTATTTCGGACCCGGGCAGGGACACTGAAGCTTTCTTT.

V usage is TRBV15 and J usage is TRBJ2-3; D gene uncertain. Germline V gene sequence: CDR1 LNHNV, CDR2 YYDKDF (reference sequence). This CDR3 is built from 14 residues. V lost 0 bases, J lost 2 bases, and 6 bases lay in between. The CDR3: CATSRDAYTDTQYF. The CDR3 bases are TGTGCCACCAGCAGAGATGCCTACACAGATACGCAGTATTTT.

The chain employs TRBV6-5 and TRBJ1-2; the match to TRBD1 covers 7 bases. Germline V gene sequence: CDR1 MNHEY, CDR2 SVGAGI. V was pared by 4 bases and J by 8 bases, with 13 bases of the junction left unmatched. The CDR3 is 15 residues long. As DNA, the CDR3 is TGTGCCAGCAGTTTCCTACAGGGGCCCCGGGGCGGCTACACCTTC. This sequence encodes CASSFLQGPRGGYTF.

This clone was counted only a few times. DNA of the CDR3: TGCGCCAGTGGGGCTAGCGGGGCGACCGGGGAGCTGTTTTTT. Translation: CASGASGATGELFF. This chain links TRBV10-2 with TRBJ2-2, with 9 nucleotides matching TRBD2. CDR1 is WSHSY, CDR2 SAAADI, per germline. After removal of 9 bases from V and 5 bases from J, the junction contained 7 bases not matched to a gene. This CDR3 is 14 amino acids long.

The chain recombines TRBV2 with TRBJ2-7; TRBD1 matches at 7 bases. Trimming cost V 5 bases and J 5 bases; bases outside gene matches: 9. Looked up from germline, CDR1 is SNHLY and CDR2 is FYNNEI. This CDR3 is built from 14 residues. The CDR3 loop is CASSRDSVNHEQYF. DNA for the CDR3: TGTGCCAGCAGTCGGGACAGCGTAAACCACGAGCAGTACTTC.

This chain connects TRBV5-1 to TRBJ2-7; 10 nucleotides match TRBD1. The CDR3 spans 14 residues. V shed 5 bases and J 5 bases; nucleotides not matched to a gene: 7. In germline, CDR1 is SGHRS, CDR2 YFSETQ. The CDR3 DNA is TGCGCCAGCAGACCGGGACAGGGGTTCCACGAGCAGTACTTC. As protein: CASRPGQGFHEQYF.

The chain couples TRBV7-8 to TRBJ2-3, with TRBD2 identical over 10 bases. V shed 2 bases, J shed 0 bases, and the junction held 8 bases outside the gene matches. CDR3 size: 18 residues. Germline lookup yields CDR1 SGHVS and CDR2 FQNEAQ. In DNA, the CDR3 is TGTGCCAGCAGCTTACGAAGCGGGGGGGCTTCTAGCACAGATACGCAGTATTTT. Its translation is CASSLRSGGASSTDTQYF. The whole variable domain, filled in from reference TRBV7-8 and TRBJ2-3, reads GAGVSQSPRYKVAKRGQDVALRCDPISGHVSLFWYQQALGQGPEFLTYFQNEAQLDKSGLPSDRFFAERPEGSVSTLKIQRTQQEDSAVYLCASSLRSGGASSTDTQYFGPGTRLTVL.

V is TRBV30 and J is TRBJ1-1; tentatively, D is TRBD1 (5 bases). V was cut by 8 bases and J by 5 bases, with 18 bases left in between. The V gene's germline CDR1 is GTSNPN and CDR2 SVGIG (reference sequence). This CDR3 region has 13 residues. DNA of the CDR3: TGTGCCGGTCGTGGGGGGTTAAGAACTGAAGCTTTCTTT. Protein sequence: CAGRGGLRTEAFF.

The gene calls are TRBV5-1 and TRBJ2-1; D is ambiguous. The germline V gene has CDR1 SGHRS and CDR2 YFSETQ. Trimming removed 0 bases from V and 0 bases from J, with 10 bases in between. The CDR3 spans 16 residues. CDR3 nucleotides: TGCGCCAGCAGCTTGGATGTAGTCGGCTCCTACAATGAGCAGTTCTTC. Translating gives CASSLDVVGSYNEQFF.

The chain uses TRBV29-1 and TRBJ2-7; D perhaps matches TRBD2 (6 bases). V dropped 4 bases and J dropped 3 bases, with 16 bases sitting between them. This CDR3 region has 14 residues. Germline V gives CDR1 SQVTM, CDR2 ANQGSEA. The CDR3 sequence: CSVGRRDRGYEQYF. The CDR3 bases are TGCAGCGTTGGTAGGAGGGACCGCGGCTACGAGCAGTACTTC.

A single count supports this clone. This chain connects TRBV30 to TRBJ1-6; the D gene is possibly TRBD1 (6 bases). The CDR3 consists of 19 residues. Between the trimmed V and J ends, which lost 0 bases and 3 bases, there was a span of 21 bases. CDR1 is GTSNPN, CDR2 SVGIG, per germline (reference sequence). CDR3 sequence (DNA): TGTGCCTGGAGTGTATTGGTGTTCGGCAGGGGATTCTATAATTCACCCCTCCACTTT. Its protein product is CAWSVLVFGRGFYNSPLHF. Drawing the rest from reference TRBV30 and TRBJ1-6, the complete variable domain is SQTIHQWPATLVQPVGSPLSLECTVEGTSNPNLYWYRQAAGRGLQLLFYSVGIGQISSEVPQNLSASRPQDRQFILSSKKLLLSDSGFYLCAWSVLVFGRGFYNSPLHFGNGTRLTVT.

The chain recombines TRBV5-1 with TRBJ1-4; D is perhaps TRBD1 (5 bases). The length of the CDR3 is 16 residues. V lost 0 bases to trimming and J lost 3 bases, with 12 bases between them. Germline V gives CDR1 SGHRS, CDR2 YFSETQ. The chain's CDR3 is CASSLAVAGPNEKLFF. In nucleotides, the CDR3 is TGCGCCAGCAGCTTGGCGGTGGCGGGGCCTAATGAAAAACTGTTTTTT.

The CDR3 sequence: CASSPHPRGEQYF. CDR3 DNA sequence: TGTGCCAGCAGTCCACACCCTAGGGGGGAGCAGTACTTC. The chain has TRBV5-4 and TRBJ2-7; a weak D match, TRBD1 (6 bases). The V end was cut by 5 bases, the J end by 7 bases, with 16 bases between. Germline CDR1 SGHNT, CDR2 YYREEE (reference sequence). The CDR3 sequence is 13 residues long.

The chain carries TRBV30 and TRBJ1-2, with D uncertain. V was trimmed by 0 bases and J by 0 bases, leaving 14 bases between them. The germline V gene encodes CDR1 GTSNPN and CDR2 SVGIG (reference sequence). The CDR3 contains 16 residues. CDR3 nucleotide sequence: TGTGCCTGGAGTGTCAAGGCAGGCAGTTCTAACTATGGCTACACCTTC. Protein: CAWSVKAGSSNYGYTF.